Given below is one T cell receptor beta chain in context. Per the original data handling: Reference gene primer amplification in the assay estimated nucleated cell counts. The repertoire was sequenced with immunoSEQ multiplex PCR; TCRdb's copy has only in-frame clones and lacks some. Clonal size and the V and J genes are those of that table, whereas D and trimming came from the DNA. The sample includes about 73,000 clones, 80% to 85% of them seen just once. These data come from a study of blood T cell repertoires in COVID-19. Study context: There were acute and convalescent COVID-19 samples, and they came from the United States, Italy and Spain. PBMCs, B-cell-depleted T cells, or T cells were the source of the cDNA or gDNA that made up the material.

Germline CDR1 and CDR2: SGHDN and FVKESK. The V gene lost 0 bases and the J gene lost 6 bases, with 24 bases spanning the gap. This CDR3 has 19 amino acids. The material sequenced was peripheral blood. This sequence joins TRBV14 and TRBJ2-1; possibly TRBD2 for D (6 bases). The origin of this receptor is a woman between 55 and 75 years old with acute or convalescent COVID-19. The CDR3 coding sequence is TGTGCCAGCAGCCAAGATCATAGTGTAGCGGCTGGTGTATTCAATGAGCAGTTCTTC. Its translation: CASSQDHSVAAGVFNEQFF.